Listed here are 21 T cell receptor beta chains from one sample, sequenced in a study of T-cell reconstitution after alpha-beta-depleted transplantation in children. Unique molecular identifiers were used to barcode this TCRbeta library. Each CDR3 protein gets one entry after TCRdb re-called the PCR reads with MiXCR. Of 900,000 or so distinct CDR3 sequences in the sample, roughly 15% were seen once. The specimen was PBMCs, mostly from graft donor cells, collected 360 days after TCRalphabeta/CD19-depleted stem cell transplant. The source of these receptors is a male patient younger than 18 who had a stem cell transplant for acute lymphoblastic leukemia, so the T cells may come from the graft donor.

This clonotype has only a few counts. The chain joins TRBV29-1 to TRBJ1-1; 7 nucleotides match TRBD1. Germline V gene data show CDR1 as SQVTM and CDR2 as ANQGSEA. Trimming removed 6 bases from V and 1 base from J; junction bases left unmatched: 2. This CDR3 has 12 residues. CDR3 protein: CSVRTGNTEAFF. The CDR3 DNA sequence: TGCAGCGTGCGGACAGGGAACACTGAAGCTTTCTTT. Complete variable domain (other parts from reference TRBV29-1 and TRBJ1-1): SAVISQKPSRDICQRGTSLTIQCQVDSQVTMMFWYRQQPGQSLTLIATANQGSEATYESGFVIDKFPISRPNLTFSTLTVSNMSPEDSSIYLCSVRTGNTEAFFGQGTRLTVV.

This clonotype was picked up a small number of times. One end of the junction varies from germline; a read error may be responsible. V gene TRBV5-5 combines with J gene TRBJ2-2; tentatively, D is TRBD2 (6 bases). CDR3 size: 15 residues. Germline lookup yields CDR1 SGHKS and CDR2 YYEKEE (reference sequence). CDR3 coding DNA: TGTGCCAGCAGATTGGGGGGAACGAACACCGGGGAGCTGTTTTTT. This encodes CASRLGGTNTGELFF.

This clonotype was seen a few times. The chain has TRBV6-5 and TRBJ2-7; D possibly corresponds to TRBD2 (5 bases). The CDR3 has 14 residues. Germline lookup yields CDR1 MNHEY and CDR2 SVGAGI. V dropped 4 bases and J dropped 3 bases, with 13 bases sitting between them. The CDR3 bases are TGTGCCAGCAGTTCGAGCGGACTTTTCTACGAGCAGTACTTC. Protein: CASSSSGLFYEQYF.

This rearrangement joins TRBV5-1 to TRBJ1-4, with 8 bases lining up with TRBD1. V was clipped by 5 bases and J by 8 bases; unmatched bases: 5. This CDR3 region has 13 residues. Germline CDR1 SGHRS, CDR2 YFSETQ. The CDR3 DNA is TGCGCCAGCAGGACAGGGGAGGGGGAAAAACTGTTTTTT. It yields the protein CASRTGEGEKLFF.

This clonotype was observed at least ten times. The chain couples TRBV5-1 to TRBJ2-7, with D perhaps TRBD2 (5 bases). The CDR3 spans 16 residues. V shed 0 bases and J shed 2 bases, with 15 bases lying between them. Germline V CDR1 and CDR2: SGHRS, YFSETQ. The CDR3 region is CASSLALTAEPYEQYF. The CDR3 DNA sequence: TGCGCCAGCAGCTTGGCCCTCACAGCGGAACCCTACGAGCAGTACTTC.

The V call is TRBV7-2, the J call TRBJ1-2; D call uncertain. The CDR3 spans 15 residues. The germline V gene encodes CDR1 SGHTA and CDR2 FQGNSA. The germline V and J ends were trimmed by 5 bases and 8 bases, with 21 bases remaining between them. The CDR3, as DNA: TGTGCCAGCAGCCCCAGAAATCAAGAGAGGGTCGGCTACACCTTC. It translates to CASSPRNQERVGYTF.

This clonotype has a handful of counts. The chain carries TRBV7-3 and TRBJ1-4; TRBD1 agrees at 9 bases. The V gene end was trimmed by 2 bases and the J gene end by 7 bases; junction bases not matched to a gene: 8. The germline gives CDR1 SGHTA, CDR2 FQGTGA. CDR3 length: 16 amino acids. The CDR3 loop reads CASSLGRPGQGEKLFF. In DNA form, the CDR3 reads TGTGCCAGCAGCTTAGGTCGGCCGGGACAGGGTGAAAAACTGTTTTTT.

V usage is TRBV6-1 and J usage is TRBJ2-2, with D tentatively TRBD2 (6 bases). The CDR3 length is 14 residues. The germline V and J ends were trimmed by 7 bases and 5 bases, with 14 bases remaining between them. CDR1 and CDR2 from the germline V gene are MNHNS and SASEGT. In nucleotides, the CDR3 is TGTGCCAGCATTCGACTCGGGGGTACCGGGGAGCTGTTTTTT. This codes for CASIRLGGTGELFF.

CDR3 amino acids: CSARALVGGLTEAFF. CDR3 sequence (DNA): TGCAGTGCTAGAGCCTTGGTTGGGGGGCTTACTGAAGCTTTCTTT. The chain has TRBV20-1 and TRBJ1-1; the D gene is possibly TRBD1 (6 bases). Germline lookup yields CDR1 DFQATT and CDR2 SNEGSKA (reference sequence). The CDR3 runs to 15 residues. The ends were cut back, 1 base at V and 5 bases at J, with 17 bases in the middle.

This sequence joins TRBV7-8 and TRBJ1-2; D is ambiguous. Germline CDR1 is SGHVS and CDR2 is FQNEAQ. V lost 0 bases, J lost 4 bases, and 9 bases lay in between. The CDR3 runs 14 residues. The CDR3 DNA follows: TGTGCCAGCAGCTTAGCGATGAGGGTCTATGGCTACACCTTC. Translating gives CASSLAMRVYGYTF.

CDR3 DNA sequence: TGTGCCAGCAGCTTTGGCGTCACCTCCAAGGATACGCAGTATTTT. This translates into CASSFGVTSKDTQYF. This chain connects TRBV7-3 to TRBJ2-3; D gene uncertain. Trimming removed 3 bases at V and 6 bases at J, with 16 bases between. The CDR3 is 15 amino acids. The germline V gene encodes CDR1 SGHTA and CDR2 FQGTGA.

This clonotype was recorded a few times. The chain is built from TRBV5-1 and TRBJ2-3; D remains unclear. The germline V gene encodes CDR1 SGHRS and CDR2 YFSETQ. V lost 4 bases and J 2 bases, leaving 14 bases between the germline ends. This CDR3 spans 15 amino acids. The CDR3 loop is CASSAETFLTDTQYF. The CDR3, as DNA: TGCGCCAGCAGCGCTGAGACTTTCCTCACAGATACGCAGTATTTT.

This clonotype was counted between two and nine times. The genes are TRBV4-1 and TRBJ2-1, with a weak D call TRBD2 (7 bases). Trimming cost V 2 bases and J 0 bases, with 35 bases left between them. The germline V gene encodes CDR1 MGHRA and CDR2 YSYEKL. The CDR3 runs 24 residues. The CDR3: CASSQYSALSNSSGTIGSYNEQFF. Written as DNA, the CDR3 is TGCGCCAGCAGCCAATATTCGGCTCTTTCTAACTCAAGCGGGACAATTGGCTCCTACAATGAGCAGTTCTTC.

The J gene is TRBJ2-7, the V gene TRBV5-1, with 9 bases identical to TRBD1. CDR3 size: 15 residues. Trimming took 0 bases from V and 4 from J; bases not matched to a gene: 5. Germline V gene sequence: CDR1 SGHRS, CDR2 YFSETQ. In DNA, the CDR3 is TGCGCCAGCAGCTTGGGGGGACAGGGCTTTTACGAGCAGTACTTC. Translation: CASSLGGQGFYEQYF.

This clonotype was picked up a small number of times. The chain employs TRBV27 and TRBJ1-6; D not resolved. The CDR3 has 13 residues. V was clipped by 3 bases and J by 7 bases, with 7 bases between them. CDR1 is MNHEY and CDR2 is SMNVEV in the germline V gene (reference sequence). CDR3 protein: CASSLWKNSPLHF. CDR3 coding DNA: TGTGCCAGCAGTTTGTGGAAAAATTCACCCCTCCACTTT.

V usage is TRBV20-1 and J usage is TRBJ2-3; 14 nucleotides line up with TRBD2. The CDR3 length is 14 residues. CDR1 and CDR2 from the germline V gene are DFQATT and SNEGSKA (reference sequence). CDR3 region: CMAGTSGGPDTQYF. The CDR3 DNA is TGCATGGCCGGGACTAGCGGGGGTCCAGATACGCAGTATTTT.

There are many counts of this clonotype. V gene TRBV5-6 combines with J gene TRBJ1-1; TRBD1 agrees at 7 bases. This CDR3 comprises 14 residues. J lost 1 base, V lost 4 bases, and 4 bases had no gene match. From germline, CDR1 is SGHDT and CDR2 YYEEEE. The CDR3 DNA reads TGTGCCAGCAGCCTGGGGGACAGGAACACTGAAGCTTTCTTT. It encodes CASSLGDRNTEAFF. The variable domain in full, with the rest retrieved from reference TRBV5-6 and TRBJ1-1, is DAGVTQSPTHLIKTRGQQVTLRCSPKSGHDTVSWYQQALGQGPQFIFQYYEEEERQRGNFPDRFSGHQFPNYSSELNVNALLLGDSALYLCASSLGDRNTEAFFGQGTRLTVV.

This clonotype has a count of ten or more. The V gene is TRBV9, the J gene TRBJ1-1; D remains unclear. Trimming took 4 bases from V and 5 from J, leaving 15 bases between them. The CDR3 sequence is 14 residues long. Germline CDR1 is SGDLS and CDR2 is YYNGEE. CDR3 coding DNA: TGTGCCAGCAGCCCACGTTTCCGTAATACTGAAGCTTTCTTT. It encodes CASSPRFRNTEAFF.

This chain connects TRBV4-1 to TRBJ2-7, with TRBD1 as a possible D gene (6 bases). V lost 3 bases to trimming and J lost 2 bases, with 11 bases between them. The CDR3 spans 14 residues. Germline V lookup: CDR1 MGHRA, CDR2 YSYEKL. This CDR3 is CASSQTGNPYEQYF. CDR3 sequence (DNA): TGCGCCAGCAGCCAGACAGGTAACCCCTACGAGCAGTACTTC.

The sample holds a few counts of this clonotype. V usage is TRBV7-9 and J usage is TRBJ2-7; 8 nucleotides line up with TRBD2. CDR1 SEHNR and CDR2 FQNEAQ come from the germline V gene (reference sequence). After removal of 11 bases from V and 2 bases from J, the junction contained 14 bases not matched to a gene. This CDR3 is built from 15 residues. CDR3 protein: CASSDGLAVPYEQYF. DNA for the CDR3: TGTGCCTCCTCAGATGGACTAGCAGTACCCTACGAGCAGTACTTC. Supplemented by reference TRBV7-9 and TRBJ2-7, the full variable domain reads DTGVSQNPRHKITKRGQNVTFRCDPISEHNRLYWYRQTLGQGPEFLTYFQNEAQLEKSRLLSDRFSAERPKGSFSTLEIQRTEQGDSAMYLCASSDGLAVPYEQYFGPGTRLTVT.

This clonotype was detected a few times. CDR3 bases: TGTGCCAGCAGCTTGGATCACGGGAGGGTTTACAATGAGCAGTTCTTC. Protein sequence: CASSLDHGRVYNEQFF. This chain joins TRBV5-6 and TRBJ2-1; TRBD2 matches 8 bases. CDR3 length equals 16 residues. Germline CDR1 and CDR2: SGHDT and YYEEEE. Germline trimming cut 0 bases from V and 4 bases from J; bases unmatched to any gene: 6.